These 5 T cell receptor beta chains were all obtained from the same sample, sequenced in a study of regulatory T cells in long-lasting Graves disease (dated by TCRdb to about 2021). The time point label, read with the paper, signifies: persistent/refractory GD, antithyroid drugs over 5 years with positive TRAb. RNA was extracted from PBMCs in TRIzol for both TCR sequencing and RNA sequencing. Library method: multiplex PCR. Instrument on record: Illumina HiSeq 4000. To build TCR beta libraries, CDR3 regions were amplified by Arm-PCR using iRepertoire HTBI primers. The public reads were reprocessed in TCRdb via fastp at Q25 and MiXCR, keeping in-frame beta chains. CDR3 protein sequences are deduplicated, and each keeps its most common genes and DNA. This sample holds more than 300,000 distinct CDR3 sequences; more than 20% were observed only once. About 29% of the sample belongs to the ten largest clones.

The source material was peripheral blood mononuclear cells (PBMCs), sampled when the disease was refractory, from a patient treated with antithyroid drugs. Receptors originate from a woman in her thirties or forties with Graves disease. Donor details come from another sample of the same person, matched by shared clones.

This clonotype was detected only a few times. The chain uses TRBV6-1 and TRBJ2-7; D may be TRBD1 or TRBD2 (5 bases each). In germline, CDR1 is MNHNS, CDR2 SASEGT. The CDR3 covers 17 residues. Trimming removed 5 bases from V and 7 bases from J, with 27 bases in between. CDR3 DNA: TGTGCCAGCAGTACCTACTCGAAGGACGGACTTCAGGGTGAGCAGTACTTC. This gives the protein CASSTYSKDGLQGEQYF.

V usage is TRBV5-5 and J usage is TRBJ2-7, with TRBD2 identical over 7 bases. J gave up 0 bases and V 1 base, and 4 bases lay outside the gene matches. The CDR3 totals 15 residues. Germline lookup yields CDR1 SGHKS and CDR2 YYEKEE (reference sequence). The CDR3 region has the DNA TGTGCCAGCAGCTTGTTCGGGACTAACTCCTACGAGCAGTACTTC. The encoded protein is CASSLFGTNSYEQYF.

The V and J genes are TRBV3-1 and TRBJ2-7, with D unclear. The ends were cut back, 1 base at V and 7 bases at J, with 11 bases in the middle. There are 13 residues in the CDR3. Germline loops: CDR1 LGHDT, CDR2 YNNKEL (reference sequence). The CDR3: CASSQVPPQEQYF. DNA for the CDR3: TGTGCCAGCAGCCAAGTCCCCCCTCAAGAGCAGTACTTC.

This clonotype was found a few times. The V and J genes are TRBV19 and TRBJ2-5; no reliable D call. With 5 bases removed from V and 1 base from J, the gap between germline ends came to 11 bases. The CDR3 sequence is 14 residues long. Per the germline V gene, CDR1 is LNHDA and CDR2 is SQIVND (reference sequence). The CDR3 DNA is TGTGCCAGTAGTGTCTCCGGGCCCCAAGAGACCCAGTACTTC. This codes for CASSVSGPQETQYF. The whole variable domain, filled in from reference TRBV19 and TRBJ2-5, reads DGGITQSPKYLFRKEGQNVTLSCEQNLNHDAMYWYRQDPGQGLRLIYYSQIVNDFQKGDIAEGYSVSREKKESFPLTVTSAQKNPTAFYLCASSVSGPQETQYFGPGTRLLVL.

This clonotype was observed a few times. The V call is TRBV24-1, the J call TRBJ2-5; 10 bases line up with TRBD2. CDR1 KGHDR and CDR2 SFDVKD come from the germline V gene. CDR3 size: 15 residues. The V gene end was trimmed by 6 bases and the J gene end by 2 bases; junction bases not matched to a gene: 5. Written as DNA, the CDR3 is TGTGCCACCAGTCACCGGACTAGCGGACAAGAGACCCAGTACTTC. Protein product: CATSHRTSGQETQYF.